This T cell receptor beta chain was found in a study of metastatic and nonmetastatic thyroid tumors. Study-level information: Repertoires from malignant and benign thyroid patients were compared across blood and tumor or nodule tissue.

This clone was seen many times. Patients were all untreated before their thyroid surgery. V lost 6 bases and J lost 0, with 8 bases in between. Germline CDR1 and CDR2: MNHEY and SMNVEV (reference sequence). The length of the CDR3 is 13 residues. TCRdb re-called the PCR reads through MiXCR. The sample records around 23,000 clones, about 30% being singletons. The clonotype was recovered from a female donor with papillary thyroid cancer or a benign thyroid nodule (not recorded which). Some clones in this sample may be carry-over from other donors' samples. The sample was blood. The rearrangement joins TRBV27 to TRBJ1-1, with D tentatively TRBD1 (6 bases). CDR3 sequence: CASSRGMNTEAFF. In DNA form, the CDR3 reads TGTGCCAGCAGCAGGGGCATGAACACTGAAGCTTTCTTT.